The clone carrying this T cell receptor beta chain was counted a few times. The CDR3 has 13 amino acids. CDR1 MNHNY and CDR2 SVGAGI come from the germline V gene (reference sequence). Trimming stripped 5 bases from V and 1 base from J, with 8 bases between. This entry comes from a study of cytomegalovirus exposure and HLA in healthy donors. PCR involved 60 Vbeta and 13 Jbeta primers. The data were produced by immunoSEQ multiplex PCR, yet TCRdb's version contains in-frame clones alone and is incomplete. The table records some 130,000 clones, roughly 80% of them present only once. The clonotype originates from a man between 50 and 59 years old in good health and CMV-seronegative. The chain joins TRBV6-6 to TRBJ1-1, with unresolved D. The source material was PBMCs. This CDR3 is CASSKTQNTEAFF. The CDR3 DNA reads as TGTGCCAGCAGTAAGACACAGAACACTGAAGCTTTCTTT.